Presented here are 8 T cell receptor beta chains from one specimen sequenced in a study of blood T cell repertoires in COVID-19. Here immunoSEQ multiplex PCR was the method, and the copy in TCRdb shows in-frame clones only, minus some. The data contain around 240,000 clones, about 82% of them singletons. Source material: PBMCs or T cells enriched from blood (not recorded which). The receptors stem from a woman aged 45-65 years who had recovered from COVID-19.

The chain links TRBV13 to TRBJ1-1; D may be TRBD1 (6 bases). The CDR3 length is 16 residues. CDR1 PRHDT and CDR2 FYEKMQ come from the germline V gene (reference sequence). Trimming stripped 5 bases from V and 6 bases from J, with 22 bases between. CDR3 nucleotides: TGTGCCAGCAGCGCCCACAGGGCAGGTCGAATGGCTGAAGCTTTCTTT. Translating gives CASSAHRAGRMAEAFF.

This clone came up once. V is TRBV11-3 and J is TRBJ2-5, with 9 positions matching TRBD2. V shed 1 base and J 5 bases; nucleotides not matched to a gene: 11. The CDR3 is 17 amino acids. From germline, CDR1 is SGHNT and CDR2 YENEEA. This chain's CDR3 is CASSLGPIAGARETQYF. DNA of the CDR3: TGTGCCAGCAGCTTAGGTCCTATAGCGGGAGCGAGGGAGACCCAGTACTTC.

This clone was counted a single time. The V gene is TRBV7-9, the J gene TRBJ2-7, with 8 bases fitting TRBD1. Per germline, CDR1 SEHNR and CDR2 FQNEAQ (reference sequence). This CDR3 region has 14 residues. With V trimmed by 5 bases and J by 2 bases, 5 bases remained unmatched. The CDR3 loop reads CASSVQGGPYEQYF. CDR3 sequence (DNA): TGTGCCAGCAGCGTACAGGGGGGACCCTACGAGCAGTACTTC.

The chain couples TRBV13 to TRBJ2-7; weak D call: TRBD2 (7 bases). The germline CDR1 and CDR2 sequences are PRHDT and FYEKMQ (reference sequence). Trimming left V 2 bases short and J 6 bases short, with 14 bases between. This CDR3 spans 14 amino acids. The CDR3 DNA is TGTGCCAGCAGCTTATGGGGGGGGCCAATCGAGCAGTACTTC. Encoded protein: CASSLWGGPIEQYF.

This clone has just a few counts. The gene calls are TRBV7-9 and TRBJ1-1; no definite D call. This CDR3 is 13 amino acids long. From germline, CDR1 is SEHNR and CDR2 FQNEAQ (reference sequence). The V end was cut by 6 bases, the J end by 1 base, with 9 bases between. The CDR3 DNA reads TGTGCCAGCAGGGGCTCAGCGAACACTGAAGCTTTCTTT. Amino acid sequence: CASRGSANTEAFF.

This clone was detected once. The genes are TRBV4-1 and TRBJ1-5, with D possibly matching TRBD1 (5 bases). V lost 0 bases and J 11 bases, leaving 17 bases between the germline ends. The CDR3 is made up of 15 amino acids. CDR1 MGHRA and CDR2 YSYEKL come from the germline V gene. The CDR3 DNA is TGCGCCAGCAGCCAAGAAAGGGGCCGGAGGGGAGCCCAGCATTTT. Translating gives CASSQERGRRGAQHF.

V usage is TRBV19 and J usage is TRBJ1-1; TRBD1 aligns across 11 bases. In germline, CDR1 is LNHDA, CDR2 SQIVND (reference sequence). There are 16 residues in the CDR3. Losses at the gene ends were 5 bases for V and 6 bases for J; bases not matched to a gene: 11. Here the CDR3 DNA reads TGTGCCAGTAGTGTCGGGACAGGGGGATACGATCCTGAAGCTTTCTTT. Translating it yields CASSVGTGGYDPEAFF.

The chain combines TRBV12-3 or TRBV12-4 with TRBJ1-2, with a weak D call TRBD1 (6 bases). Trimming pared 8 bases from V and 8 bases from J, leaving 15 bases between. CDR3 size: 12 residues. CDR3 nucleotide sequence: TGTGCCAGCTGGATGGGGGCTGAAGGCTACACCTTC. Its translation is CASWMGAEGYTF.